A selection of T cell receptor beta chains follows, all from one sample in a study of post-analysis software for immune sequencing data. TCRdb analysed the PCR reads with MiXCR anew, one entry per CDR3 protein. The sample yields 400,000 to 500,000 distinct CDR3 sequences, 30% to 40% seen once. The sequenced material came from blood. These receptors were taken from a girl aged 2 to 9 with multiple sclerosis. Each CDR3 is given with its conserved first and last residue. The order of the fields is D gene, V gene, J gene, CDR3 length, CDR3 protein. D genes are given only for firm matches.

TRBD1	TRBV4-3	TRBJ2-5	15	CASSQDVTGGRTQYF
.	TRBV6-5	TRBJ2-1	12	CASSFPPNEQFF
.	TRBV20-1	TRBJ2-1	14	CSARVLGVRGEQFF
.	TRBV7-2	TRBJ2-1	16	CASSLLGGYLYNEQFF
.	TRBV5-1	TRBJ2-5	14	CASSRLESQETQYF
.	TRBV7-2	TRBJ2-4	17	CASSRIPDRSAKNIQYF
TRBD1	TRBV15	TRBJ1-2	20	CATSSISPPRICRGGYGYTF
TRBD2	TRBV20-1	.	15	CSARDRGGSYNEQYF
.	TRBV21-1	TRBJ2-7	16	CASSKGGRGSSYEQYF
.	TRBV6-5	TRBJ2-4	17	CASSYSLDLWAKNIQYF
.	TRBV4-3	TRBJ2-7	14	CASSQALIYYEQYF
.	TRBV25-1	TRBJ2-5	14	CASCGSGREETQYF